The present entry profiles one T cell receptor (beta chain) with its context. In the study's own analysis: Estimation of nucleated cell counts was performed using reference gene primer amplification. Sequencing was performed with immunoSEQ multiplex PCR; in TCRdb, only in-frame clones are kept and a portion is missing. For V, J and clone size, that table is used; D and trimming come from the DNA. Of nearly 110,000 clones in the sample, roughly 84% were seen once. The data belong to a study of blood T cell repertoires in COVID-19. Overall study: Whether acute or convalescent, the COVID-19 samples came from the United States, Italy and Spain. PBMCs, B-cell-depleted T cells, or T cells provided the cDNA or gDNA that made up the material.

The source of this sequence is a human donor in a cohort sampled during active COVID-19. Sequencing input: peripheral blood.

The CDR3 loop is CASSPPAGWREEDTQYF. In DNA, the CDR3 is TGTGCCAGCAGCCCCCCCGCGGGATGGCGGGAAGAAGATACGCAGTATTTT. The genes are TRBV6-2 or TRBV6-3 and TRBJ2-3; the D gene is possibly TRBD2 (6 bases). The CDR3 runs to 17 residues. Trimming took 6 bases from V and 5 from J, leaving 24 bases between them. Per the germline V gene, CDR1 is MNHEY and CDR2 is SVGEGT.